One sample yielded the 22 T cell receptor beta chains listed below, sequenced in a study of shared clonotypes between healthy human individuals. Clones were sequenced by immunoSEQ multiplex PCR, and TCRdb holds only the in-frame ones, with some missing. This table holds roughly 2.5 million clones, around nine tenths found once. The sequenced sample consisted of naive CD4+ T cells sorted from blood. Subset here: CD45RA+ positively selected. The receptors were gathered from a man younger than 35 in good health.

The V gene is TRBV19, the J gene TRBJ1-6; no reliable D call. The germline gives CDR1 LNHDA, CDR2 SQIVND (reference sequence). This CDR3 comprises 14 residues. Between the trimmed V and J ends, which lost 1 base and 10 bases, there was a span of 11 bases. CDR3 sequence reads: CASSIGGSKSPLHF. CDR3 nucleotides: TGTGCCAGTAGTATAGGGGGAAGTAAGTCACCCCTCCACTTT.

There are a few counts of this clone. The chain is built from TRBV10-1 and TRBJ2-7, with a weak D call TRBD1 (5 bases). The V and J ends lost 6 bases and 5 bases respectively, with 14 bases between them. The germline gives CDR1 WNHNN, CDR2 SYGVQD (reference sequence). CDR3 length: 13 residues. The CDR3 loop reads CASSRRLGDEQYF. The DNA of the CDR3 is TGCGCCAGCAGCCGTCGGTTAGGGGACGAGCAGTACTTC.

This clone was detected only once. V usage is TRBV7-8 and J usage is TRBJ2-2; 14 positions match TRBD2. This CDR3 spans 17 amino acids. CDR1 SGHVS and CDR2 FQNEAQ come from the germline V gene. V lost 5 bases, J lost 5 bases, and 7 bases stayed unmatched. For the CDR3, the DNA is TGTGCCAGCAGCCGACTAGCGGGGGGGCCTAGGACCGGGGAGCTGTTTTTT. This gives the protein CASSRLAGGPRTGELFF.

The CDR3 loop reads CASSLEPLPEAFF. CDR3 nucleotides: TGTGCCAGCAGCTTAGAACCACTCCCTGAAGCTTTCTTT. The gene calls are TRBV7-9 and TRBJ1-1, with D unresolved. The V end lost 1 base, the J end lost 6 bases, and 9 bases lay between the germline ends. CDR3 size: 13 residues. CDR1 is SEHNR, CDR2 FQNEAQ, per germline (reference sequence).

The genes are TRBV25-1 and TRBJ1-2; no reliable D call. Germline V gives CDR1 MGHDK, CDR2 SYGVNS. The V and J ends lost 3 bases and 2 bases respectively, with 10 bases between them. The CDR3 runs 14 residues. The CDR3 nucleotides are TGTGCCAGCAGTGATCCAGCGGTAAACTATGGCTACACCTTC. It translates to CASSDPAVNYGYTF.

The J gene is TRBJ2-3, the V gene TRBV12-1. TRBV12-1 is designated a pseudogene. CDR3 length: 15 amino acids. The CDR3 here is CASSFVGMSTDTQYF. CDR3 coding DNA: TGTGCCAGCAGCTTTGTTGGGATGAGCACAGATACGCAGTATTTT.

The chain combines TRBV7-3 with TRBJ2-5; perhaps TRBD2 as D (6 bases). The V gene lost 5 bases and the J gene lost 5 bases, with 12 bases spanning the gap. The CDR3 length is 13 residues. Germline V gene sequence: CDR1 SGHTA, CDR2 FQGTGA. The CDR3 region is CASSRGGFETQYF. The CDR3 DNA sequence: TGTGCCAGCAGCCGGGGAGGTTTTGAGACCCAGTACTTC.

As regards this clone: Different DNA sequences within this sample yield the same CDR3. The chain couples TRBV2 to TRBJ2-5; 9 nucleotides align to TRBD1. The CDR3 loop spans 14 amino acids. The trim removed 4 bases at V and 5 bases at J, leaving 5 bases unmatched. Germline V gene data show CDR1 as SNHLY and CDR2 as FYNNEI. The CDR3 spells CASSAGQGRETQYF. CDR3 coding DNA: TGTGCCAGCAGTGCGGGACAGGGCAGGGAGACCCAGTACTTC.

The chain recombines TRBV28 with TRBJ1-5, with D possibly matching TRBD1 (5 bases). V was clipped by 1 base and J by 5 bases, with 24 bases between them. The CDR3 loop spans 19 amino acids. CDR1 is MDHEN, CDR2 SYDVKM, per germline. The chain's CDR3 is CASSLSEGLGGVWDQPQHF. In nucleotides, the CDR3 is TGTGCCAGCAGTTTATCTGAAGGGCTCGGGGGGGTATGGGATCAGCCCCAGCATTTT.

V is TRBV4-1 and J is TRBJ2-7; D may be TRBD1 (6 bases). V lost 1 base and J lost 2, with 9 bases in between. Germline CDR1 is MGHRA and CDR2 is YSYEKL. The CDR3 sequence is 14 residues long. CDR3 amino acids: CASSQADSPYEQYF. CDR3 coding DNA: TGCGCCAGCAGCCAAGCGGACAGCCCCTACGAGCAGTACTTC.

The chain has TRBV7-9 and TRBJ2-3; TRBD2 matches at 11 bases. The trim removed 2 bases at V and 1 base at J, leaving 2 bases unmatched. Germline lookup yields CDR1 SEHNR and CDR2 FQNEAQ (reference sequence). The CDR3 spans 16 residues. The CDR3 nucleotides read TGTGCCAGCAGCTTAACTAGCGGGAGCCGCACAGATACGCAGTATTTT. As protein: CASSLTSGSRTDTQYF. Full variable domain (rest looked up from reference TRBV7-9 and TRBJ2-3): DTGVSQNPRHKITKRGQNVTFRCDPISEHNRLYWYRQTLGQGPEFLTYFQNEAQLEKSRLLSDRFSAERPKGSFSTLEIQRTEQGDSAMYLCASSLTSGSRTDTQYFGPGTRLTVL.

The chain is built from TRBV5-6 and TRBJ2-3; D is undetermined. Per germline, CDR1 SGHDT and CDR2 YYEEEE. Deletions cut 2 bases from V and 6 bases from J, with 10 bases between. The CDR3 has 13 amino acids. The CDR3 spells CASSFFRMDTQYF. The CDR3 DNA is TGTGCCAGCAGCTTTTTCCGAATGGATACGCAGTATTTT.

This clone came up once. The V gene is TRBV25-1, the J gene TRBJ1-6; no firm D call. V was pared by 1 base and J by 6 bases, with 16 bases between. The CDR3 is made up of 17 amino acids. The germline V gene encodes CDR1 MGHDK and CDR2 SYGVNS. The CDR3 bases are TGTGCCAGCAGTGAATCCGTTGTGTTGGGGTCTAATTCACCCCTCCACTTT. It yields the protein CASSESVVLGSNSPLHF. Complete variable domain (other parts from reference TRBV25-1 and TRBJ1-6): EADIYQTPRYLVIGTGKKITLECSQTMGHDKMYWYQQDPGMELHLIHYSYGVNSTEKGDLSSESTVSRIRTEHFPLTLESARPSHTSQYLCASSESVVLGSNSPLHFGNGTRLTVT.

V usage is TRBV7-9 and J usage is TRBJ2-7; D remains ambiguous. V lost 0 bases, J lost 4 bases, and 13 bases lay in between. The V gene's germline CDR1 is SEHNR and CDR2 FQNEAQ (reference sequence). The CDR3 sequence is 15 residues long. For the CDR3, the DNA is TGTGCCAGCAGCTTAGCCCCGACCCGAGGTTACGAGCAGTACTTC. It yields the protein CASSLAPTRGYEQYF.

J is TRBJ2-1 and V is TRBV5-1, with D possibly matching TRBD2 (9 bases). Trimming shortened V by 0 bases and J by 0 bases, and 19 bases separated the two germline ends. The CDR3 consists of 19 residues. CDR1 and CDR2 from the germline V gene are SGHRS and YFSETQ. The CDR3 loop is CASSLEAGGGRASYNEQFF. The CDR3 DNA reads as TGCGCCAGCAGCTTGGAAGCAGGGGGCGGGAGGGCCTCCTACAATGAGCAGTTCTTC.

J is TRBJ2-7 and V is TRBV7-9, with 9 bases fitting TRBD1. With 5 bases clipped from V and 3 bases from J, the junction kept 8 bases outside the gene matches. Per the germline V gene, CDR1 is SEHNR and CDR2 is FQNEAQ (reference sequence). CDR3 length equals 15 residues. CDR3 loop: CASSPRDRAFYEQYF. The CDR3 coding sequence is TGTGCCAGCAGCCCTCGGGACAGGGCGTTCTACGAGCAGTACTTC.

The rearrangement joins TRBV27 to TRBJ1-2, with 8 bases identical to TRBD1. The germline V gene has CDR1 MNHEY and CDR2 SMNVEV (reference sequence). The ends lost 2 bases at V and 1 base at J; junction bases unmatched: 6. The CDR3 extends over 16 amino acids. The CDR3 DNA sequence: TGTGCCAGCAGTTTAACGGCCAGGGGGCTTAACTATGGCTACACCTTC. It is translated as CASSLTARGLNYGYTF.

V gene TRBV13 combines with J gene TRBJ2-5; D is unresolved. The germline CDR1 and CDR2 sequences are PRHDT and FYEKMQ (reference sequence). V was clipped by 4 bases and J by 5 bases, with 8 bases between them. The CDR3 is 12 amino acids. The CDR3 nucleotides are TGTGCCAGCAGCTCCGAGGTTGAGACCCAGTACTTC. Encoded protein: CASSSEVETQYF.

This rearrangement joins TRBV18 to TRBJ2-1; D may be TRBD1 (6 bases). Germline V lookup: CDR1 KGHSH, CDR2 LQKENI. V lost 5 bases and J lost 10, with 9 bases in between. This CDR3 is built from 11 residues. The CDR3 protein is CASSLDREQFF. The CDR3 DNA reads TGTGCCAGCTCATTAGACAGGGAGCAGTTCTTC.

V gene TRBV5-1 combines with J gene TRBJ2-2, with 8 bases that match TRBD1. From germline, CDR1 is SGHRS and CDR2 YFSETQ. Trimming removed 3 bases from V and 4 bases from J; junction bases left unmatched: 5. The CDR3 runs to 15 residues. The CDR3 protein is CASSWETGVTGELFF. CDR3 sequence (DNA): TGCGCCAGCAGCTGGGAGACAGGGGTCACCGGGGAGCTGTTTTTT.

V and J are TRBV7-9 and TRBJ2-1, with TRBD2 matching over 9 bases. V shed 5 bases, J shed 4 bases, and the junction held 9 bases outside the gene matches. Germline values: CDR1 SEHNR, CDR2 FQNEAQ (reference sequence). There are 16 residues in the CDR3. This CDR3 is CASSRGLAQDYNEQFF. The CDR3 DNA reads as TGTGCCAGCAGCCGAGGACTAGCGCAAGATTACAATGAGCAGTTCTTC.

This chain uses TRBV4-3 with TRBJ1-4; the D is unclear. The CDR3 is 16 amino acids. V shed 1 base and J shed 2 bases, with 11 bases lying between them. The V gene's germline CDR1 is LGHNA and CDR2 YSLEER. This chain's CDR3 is CASSQGDSGTNEKLFF. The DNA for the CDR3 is TGCGCCAGCAGCCAAGGGGATTCCGGGACTAATGAAAAACTGTTTTTT.